The entry below describes one T cell receptor (beta chain). Methods used by the authors: Reference gene primer amplification yielded estimated nucleated cell counts. The data were produced by immunoSEQ multiplex PCR, yet TCRdb's version contains in-frame clones alone and is incomplete. V and J calls and clone size come straight from that table; D and trimming were deduced from the DNA. This sample has 200,000 to 250,000 clones, with approximately 81% found just once. V was pared by 4 bases and J by 5 bases, with 10 bases of the junction left unmatched. Germline V gene data show CDR1 as LNHNV and CDR2 as YYDKDF (reference sequence). This CDR3 spans 16 amino acids. This entry belongs to a study of blood T cell repertoires in COVID-19. Across the whole study: The United States, Italy and Spain were the sources of the acute and convalescent COVID-19 samples. T cells, B-cell-depleted T cells, or PBMCs provided the cDNA or gDNA that served as material.

This receptor was taken from a woman over 75 with active or convalescent COVID-19. This sequence joins TRBV15 and TRBJ1-1; 10 bases fit TRBD1. Sequencing input: peripheral blood. The CDR3 loop is CATSTSLDRGMTEAFF. CDR3 DNA sequence: TGTGCCACCAGCACCAGCCTGGACAGGGGGATGACTGAAGCTTTCTTT.